This T cell receptor beta chain was sequenced in a study of immunodeficiency (dated by TCRdb to the late 2010s). General notes on the study: Repertoire analysis was done to look for VDJ recombination defects and oligoclonality.

Trimming removed 0 bases from V and 8 bases from J, leaving 11 bases between the germline ends. The CDR3 runs 14 residues from the cysteine to the phenylalanine. Kept here is only the CDR3 DNA, which spans 42 bases and is read in frame from base 1. The germline V gene gives CDR1 as SGHVS and CDR2 as FNYEAQ. Genomic DNA was extracted using the QIAamp DNA Blood Mini Kit and was submitted for immunoSEQ repertoire analysis. Using a standard quantity of genomic DNA template, multiplex PCR was run to amplify the CDR3 regions. PCR products were sequenced on an Illumina platform. The authors processed their data as follows. Sequences were aligned to a reference, with V, D and J gene definitions taken from IMGT. To eliminate PCR and sequencing errors, a nearest-neighbor clustering algorithm combined closely related sequences. V, D and J usage in productive unique and total sequences was analyzed using ImmunoSEQ Analyzer tools and R version 3.6.1. The table comes from immuneACCESS by way of TCRdb, which keeps in-frame sequences with V and J called. Part of the clones is missing from these tables; in studies checked, under half for an unresolved V gene and the rest for unknown reasons. That table gives V, J and clone size, and the DNA gave D and trimming. The sample table records 1,500 or so clones; nearly 95% of these occur just once. The ten biggest clones cover over 2.5% of the sample.

The research as a whole found: In entropy comparisons, n=3 (open circles) was shown for patients versus healthy controls, and a thymic development effect was only suggested as possible. Severe oligoclonality, judged by top-100 and total clonotype frequencies, was seen in patient CD8+ but not CD4+ T cells. Restricted TRB V-J pairing and lower productive entropy were observed in patient CD8+ T cells compared with control CD8+ T cells.

Concerning this clone itself: Its cognate antigen has yet to be identified. Base qualities were left out, and no much larger clone turns up one base away.

Before TCR sequencing, CD3+CD8+ T cells were sorted out of fresh PBMCs. The rearrangement joined TRBV7-6 to TRBJ2-1; TRBD2 could be the D gene, as 7 bases match. This TCR was recovered from a human donor in good health. The sequenced material came from CD8+ T cells from blood. The bases read TGTGCCAGCAGCTTAGCGGGGGGGGCCGATGAGCAGTTCTTC. Translated, this gives CASSLAGGADEQFF.